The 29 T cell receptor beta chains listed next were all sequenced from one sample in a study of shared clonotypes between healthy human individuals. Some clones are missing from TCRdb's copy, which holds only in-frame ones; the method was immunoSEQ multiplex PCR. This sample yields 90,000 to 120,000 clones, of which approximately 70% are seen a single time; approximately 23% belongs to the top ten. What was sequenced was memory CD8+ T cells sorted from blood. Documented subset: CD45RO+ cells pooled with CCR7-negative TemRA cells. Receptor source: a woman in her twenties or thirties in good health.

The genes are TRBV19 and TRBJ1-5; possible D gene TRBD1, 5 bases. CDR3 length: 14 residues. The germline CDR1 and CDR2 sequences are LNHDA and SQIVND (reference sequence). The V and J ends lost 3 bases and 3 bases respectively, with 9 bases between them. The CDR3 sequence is CASSIGHDNQPQHF. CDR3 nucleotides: TGTGCCAGTAGTATCGGACACGACAATCAGCCCCAGCATTTT.

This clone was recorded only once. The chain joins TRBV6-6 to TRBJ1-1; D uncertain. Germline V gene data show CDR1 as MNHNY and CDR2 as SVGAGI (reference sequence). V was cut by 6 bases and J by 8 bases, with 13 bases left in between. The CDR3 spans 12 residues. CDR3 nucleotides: TGTGCCAGCAGGACCCTCGGAGGAGAAGCTTTCTTT. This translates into CASRTLGGEAFF.

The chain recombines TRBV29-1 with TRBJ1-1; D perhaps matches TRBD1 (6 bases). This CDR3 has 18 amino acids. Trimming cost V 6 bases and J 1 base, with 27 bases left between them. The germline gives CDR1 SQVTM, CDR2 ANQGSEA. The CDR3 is CSVTETFGGRGGNTEAFF. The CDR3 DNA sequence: TGCAGCGTCACCGAGACCTTCGGGGGGCGCGGGGGGAACACTGAAGCTTTCTTT.

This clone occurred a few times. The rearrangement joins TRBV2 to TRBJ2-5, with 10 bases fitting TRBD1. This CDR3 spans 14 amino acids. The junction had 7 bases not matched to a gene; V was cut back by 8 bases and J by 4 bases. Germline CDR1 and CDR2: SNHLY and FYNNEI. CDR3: CASGRQGAGETQYF. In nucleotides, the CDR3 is TGTGCCAGCGGCCGACAGGGGGCCGGAGAGACCCAGTACTTC.

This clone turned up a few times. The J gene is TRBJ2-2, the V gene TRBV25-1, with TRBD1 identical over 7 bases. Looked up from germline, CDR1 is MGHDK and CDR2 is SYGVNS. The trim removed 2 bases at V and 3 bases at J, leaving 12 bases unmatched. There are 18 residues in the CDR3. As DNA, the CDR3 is TGTGCCAGCAGTGAAGGTAGAGGGAACAGGGGCTACACCGGGGAGCTGTTTTTT. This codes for CASSEGRGNRGYTGELFF. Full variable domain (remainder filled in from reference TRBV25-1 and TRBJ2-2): EADIYQTPRYLVIGTGKKITLECSQTMGHDKMYWYQQDPGMELHLIHYSYGVNSTEKGDLSSESTVSRIRTEHFPLTLESARPSHTSQYLCASSEGRGNRGYTGELFFGEGSRLTVL.

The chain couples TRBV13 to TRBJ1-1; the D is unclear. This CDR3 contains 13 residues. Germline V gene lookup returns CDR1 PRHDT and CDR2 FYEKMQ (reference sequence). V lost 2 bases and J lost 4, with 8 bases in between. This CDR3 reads CASSLLAVTEAFF. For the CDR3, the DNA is TGTGCCAGCAGCTTATTAGCCGTCACTGAAGCTTTCTTT.

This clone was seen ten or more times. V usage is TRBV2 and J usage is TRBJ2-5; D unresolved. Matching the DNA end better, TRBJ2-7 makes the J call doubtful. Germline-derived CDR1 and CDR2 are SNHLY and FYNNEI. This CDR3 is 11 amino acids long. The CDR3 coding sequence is TGTGCCAGCAAAGGGTCCTACGAGCAGTACTTC. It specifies CASKGSYEQYF.

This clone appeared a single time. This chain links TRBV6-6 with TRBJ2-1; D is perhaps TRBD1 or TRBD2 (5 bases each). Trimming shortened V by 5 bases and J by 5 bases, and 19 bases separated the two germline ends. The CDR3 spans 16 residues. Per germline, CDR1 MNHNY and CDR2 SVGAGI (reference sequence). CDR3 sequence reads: CASSDYADSAHNEQFF. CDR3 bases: TGTGCCAGCAGTGACTATGCTGACAGCGCGCACAATGAGCAGTTCTTC.

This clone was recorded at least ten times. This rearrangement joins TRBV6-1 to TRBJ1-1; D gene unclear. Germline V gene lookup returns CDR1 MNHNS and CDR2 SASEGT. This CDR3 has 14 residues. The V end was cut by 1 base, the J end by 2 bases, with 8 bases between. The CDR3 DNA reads TGTGCCAGCAGTGAAGGCAGTATTAACACTGAAGCTTTCTTT. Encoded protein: CASSEGSINTEAFF.

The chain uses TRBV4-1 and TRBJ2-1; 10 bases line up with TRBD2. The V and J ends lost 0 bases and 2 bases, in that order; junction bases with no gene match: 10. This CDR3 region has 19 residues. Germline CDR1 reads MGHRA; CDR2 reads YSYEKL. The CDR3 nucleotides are TGCGCCAGCAGCCAAGACCTATCACCGGGACTAGCGACCTACAATGAGCAGTTCTTC. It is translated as CASSQDLSPGLATYNEQFF.

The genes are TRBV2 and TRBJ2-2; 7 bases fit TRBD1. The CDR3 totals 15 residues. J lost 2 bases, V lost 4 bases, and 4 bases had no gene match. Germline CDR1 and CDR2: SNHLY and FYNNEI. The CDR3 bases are TGTGCCAGCAGTGGAGGGGACAGAAACACCGGGGAGCTGTTTTTT. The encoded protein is CASSGGDRNTGELFF.

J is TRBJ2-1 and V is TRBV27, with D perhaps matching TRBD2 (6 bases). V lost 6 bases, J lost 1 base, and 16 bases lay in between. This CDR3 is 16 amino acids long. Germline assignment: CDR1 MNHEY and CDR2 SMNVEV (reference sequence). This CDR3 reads CASSHERVLSYNEQFF. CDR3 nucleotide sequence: TGTGCCAGCAGCCATGAGCGGGTGCTATCCTACAATGAGCAGTTCTTC.

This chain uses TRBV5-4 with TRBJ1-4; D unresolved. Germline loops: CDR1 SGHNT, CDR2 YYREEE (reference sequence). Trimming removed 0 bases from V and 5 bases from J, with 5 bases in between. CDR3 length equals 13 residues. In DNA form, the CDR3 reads TGTGCCAGCAGCTTGGCGGGAAATGAAAAACTGTTTTTT. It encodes CASSLAGNEKLFF.

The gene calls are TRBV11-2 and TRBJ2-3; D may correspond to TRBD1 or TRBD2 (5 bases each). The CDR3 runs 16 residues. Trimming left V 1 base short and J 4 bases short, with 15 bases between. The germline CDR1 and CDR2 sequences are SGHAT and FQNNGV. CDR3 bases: TGTGCCAGCAGCTTAGTTAGGGACCTGCCCTCAGATACGCAGTATTTT. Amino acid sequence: CASSLVRDLPSDTQYF.

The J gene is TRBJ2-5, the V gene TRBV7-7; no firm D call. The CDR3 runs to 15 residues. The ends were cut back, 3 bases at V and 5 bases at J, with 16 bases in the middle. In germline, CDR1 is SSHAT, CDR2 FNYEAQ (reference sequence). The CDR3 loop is CASSFIVGYGETQYF. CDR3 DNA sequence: TGTGCCAGCAGCTTTATTGTCGGTTACGGGGAGACCCAGTACTTC.

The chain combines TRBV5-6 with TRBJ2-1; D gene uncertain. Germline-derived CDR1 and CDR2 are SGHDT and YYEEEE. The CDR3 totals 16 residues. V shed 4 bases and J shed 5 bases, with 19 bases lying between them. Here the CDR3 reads CASSPGRSRYHNEQFF. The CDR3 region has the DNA TGTGCCAGCAGCCCCGGTCGGTCGCGCTACCACAATGAGCAGTTCTTC.

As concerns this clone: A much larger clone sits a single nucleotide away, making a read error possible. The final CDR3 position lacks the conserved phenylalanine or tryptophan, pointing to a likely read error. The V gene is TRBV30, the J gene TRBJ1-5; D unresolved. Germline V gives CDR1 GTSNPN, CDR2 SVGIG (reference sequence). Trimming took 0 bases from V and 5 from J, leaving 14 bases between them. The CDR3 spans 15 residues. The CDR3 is CAWSVLAYRDQPQHL. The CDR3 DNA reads TGTGCCTGGAGTGTACTAGCTTATAGGGATCAGCCCCAGCATCTT.

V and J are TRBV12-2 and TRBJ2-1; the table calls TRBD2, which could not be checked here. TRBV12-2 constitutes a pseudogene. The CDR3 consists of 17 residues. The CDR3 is CASRTPRGLARPREQFF. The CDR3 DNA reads TGTGCAAGTCGCACCCCCCGAGGACTAGCCCGACCCCGGGAGCAGTTCTTC.

For the CDR3, the DNA is TGTGCCAGTCGGAACTTGGGGGCCTCCGGCGTTGTGTTGAACACTGAAGCTTTCTTT. It yields the protein CASRNLGASGVVLNTEAFF. The chain links TRBV11-2 to TRBJ1-1, with a possible D match to TRBD1 (6 bases). The germline V gene has CDR1 SGHAT and CDR2 FQNNGV. Trimming left V 9 bases short and J 0 bases short, with 29 bases between. The CDR3 loop spans 19 amino acids.

The CDR3 DNA follows: TGTGCCAGTAGGCGACCGGGACTAGCCGAGCAGTACTTC. It translates to CASRRPGLAEQYF. The rearrangement uses TRBV19 and TRBJ2-7; TRBD2 aligns across 9 bases. Germline CDR1 reads LNHDA; CDR2 reads SQIVND (reference sequence). CDR3 length: 13 amino acids. The V gene end was trimmed by 6 bases and the J gene end by 6 bases; junction bases not matched to a gene: 6. Combining the CDR3 with reference TRBV19 and TRBJ2-7 gives the whole variable domain DGGITQSPKYLFRKEGQNVTLSCEQNLNHDAMYWYRQDPGQGLRLIYYSQIVNDFQKGDIAEGYSVSREKKESFPLTVTSAQKNPTAFYLCASRRPGLAEQYFGPGTRLTVT.

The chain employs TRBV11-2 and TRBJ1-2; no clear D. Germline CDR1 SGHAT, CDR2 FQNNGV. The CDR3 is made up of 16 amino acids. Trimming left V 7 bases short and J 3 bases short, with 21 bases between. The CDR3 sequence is CASTQKPRSRHYGYTF. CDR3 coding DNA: TGTGCCAGCACCCAAAAACCCCGGTCCAGGCACTATGGCTACACCTTC. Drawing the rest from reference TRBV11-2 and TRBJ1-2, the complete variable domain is EAGVAQSPRYKIIEKRQSVAFWCNPISGHATLYWYQQILGQGPKLLIQFQNNGVVDDSQLPKDRFSAERLKGVDSTLKIQPAKLEDSAVYLCASTQKPRSRHYGYTFGSGTRLTVV.

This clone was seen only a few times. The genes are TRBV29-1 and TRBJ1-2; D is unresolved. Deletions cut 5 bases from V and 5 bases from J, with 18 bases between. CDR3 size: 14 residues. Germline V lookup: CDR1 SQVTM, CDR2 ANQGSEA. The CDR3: CSVKWSAGIYGYTF. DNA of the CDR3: TGCAGCGTTAAATGGTCCGCGGGCATTTATGGCTACACCTTC.

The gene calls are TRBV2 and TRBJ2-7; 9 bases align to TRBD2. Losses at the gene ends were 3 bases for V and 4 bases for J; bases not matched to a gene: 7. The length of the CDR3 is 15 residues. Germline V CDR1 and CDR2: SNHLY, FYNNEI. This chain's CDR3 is CASSESGLALYEQYF. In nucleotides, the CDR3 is TGTGCCAGCAGTGAGTCGGGACTAGCCTTATACGAGCAGTACTTC.

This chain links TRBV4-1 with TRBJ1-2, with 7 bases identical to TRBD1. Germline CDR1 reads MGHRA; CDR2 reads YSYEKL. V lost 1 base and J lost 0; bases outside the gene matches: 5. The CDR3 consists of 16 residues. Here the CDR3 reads CASSQVQGTANYGYTF. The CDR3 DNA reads TGCGCCAGCAGCCAAGTACAGGGGACAGCTAACTATGGCTACACCTTC.

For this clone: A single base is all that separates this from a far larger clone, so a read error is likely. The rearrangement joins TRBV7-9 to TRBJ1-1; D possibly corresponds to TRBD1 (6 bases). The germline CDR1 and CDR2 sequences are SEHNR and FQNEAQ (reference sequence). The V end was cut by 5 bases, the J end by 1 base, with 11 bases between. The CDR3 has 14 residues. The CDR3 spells CASSQNRANTEAFF. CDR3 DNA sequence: TGTGCCAGCAGCCAAAACAGGGCGAACACTGAAGCTTTCTTT.

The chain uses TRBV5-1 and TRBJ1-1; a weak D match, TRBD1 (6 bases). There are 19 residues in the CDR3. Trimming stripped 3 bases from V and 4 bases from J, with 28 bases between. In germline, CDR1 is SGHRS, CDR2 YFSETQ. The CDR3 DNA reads TGCGCCAGCAGCTGGGGGCAGGGGACGCAGGTCGTTAGTAGCACTGAAGCTTTCTTT. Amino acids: CASSWGQGTQVVSSTEAFF.

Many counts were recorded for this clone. The CDR3 loop reads CASSRPQETQYF. The CDR3 coding sequence is TGCGCCAGCAGCCGTCCCCAAGAGACCCAGTACTTC. This rearrangement joins TRBV5-1 to TRBJ2-5; no definite D call. Germline CDR1 is SGHRS and CDR2 is YFSETQ. Trimming left V 4 bases short and J 1 base short, with 5 bases between. This CDR3 has 12 amino acids. Filled out from reference TRBV5-1 and TRBJ2-5, the complete variable domain reads KAGVTQTPRYLIKTRGQQVTLSCSPISGHRSVSWYQQTPGQGLQFLFEYFSETQRNKGNFPGRFSGRQFSNSRSEMNVSTLELGDSALYLCASSRPQETQYFGPGTRLLVL.

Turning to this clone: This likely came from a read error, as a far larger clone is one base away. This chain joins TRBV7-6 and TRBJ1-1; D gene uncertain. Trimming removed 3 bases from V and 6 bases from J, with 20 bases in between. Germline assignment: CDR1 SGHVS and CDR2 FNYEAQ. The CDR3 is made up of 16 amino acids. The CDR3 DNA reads TGTGCCAGCAGCTTCGTCCTGGTGGAGGGCATCTCTGAAGCTTTCTTT. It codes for CASSFVLVEGISEAFF.

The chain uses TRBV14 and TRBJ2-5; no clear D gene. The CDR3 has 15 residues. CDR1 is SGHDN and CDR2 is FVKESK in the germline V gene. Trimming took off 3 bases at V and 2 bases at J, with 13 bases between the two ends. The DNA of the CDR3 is TGTGCCAGCAGCCACCATAGCTGGGCACAAGAGACCCAGTACTTC. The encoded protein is CASSHHSWAQETQYF.